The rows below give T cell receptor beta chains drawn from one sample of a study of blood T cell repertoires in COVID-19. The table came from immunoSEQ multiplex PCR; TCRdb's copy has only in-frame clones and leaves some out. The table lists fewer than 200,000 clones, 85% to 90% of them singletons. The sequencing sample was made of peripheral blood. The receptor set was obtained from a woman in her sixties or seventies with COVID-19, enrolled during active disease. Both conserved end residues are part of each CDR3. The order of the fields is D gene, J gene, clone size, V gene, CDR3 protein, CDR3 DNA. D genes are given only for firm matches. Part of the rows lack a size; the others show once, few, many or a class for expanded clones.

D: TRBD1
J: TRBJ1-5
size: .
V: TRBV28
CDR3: CASSPPTGKGVDNQPQHF
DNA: TGTGCCAGCAGCCCGCCGACAGGGAAGGGGGTGGACAATCAGCCCCAGCATTTT

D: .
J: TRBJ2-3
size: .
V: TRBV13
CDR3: CASSFEGGSPDTQYF
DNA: TGTGCCAGCAGCTTCGAGGGAGGTAGCCCAGATACGCAGTATTTT

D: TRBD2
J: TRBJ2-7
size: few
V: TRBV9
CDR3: CASSPPGTRGEQYF
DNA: TGTGCCAGCAGCCCGCCCGGGACTAGGGGGGAGCAGTACTTC

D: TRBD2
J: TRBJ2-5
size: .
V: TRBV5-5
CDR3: CASSLAIVAGSTQETQYF
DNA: TGTGCCAGCAGCTTGGCCATCGTAGCGGGCAGCACCCAAGAGACCCAGTACTTC

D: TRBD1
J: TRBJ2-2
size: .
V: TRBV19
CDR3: CATSSTGSGTGELFF
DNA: TGTGCCACTTCATCGACAGGGTCGGGCACCGGGGAGCTGTTTTTT

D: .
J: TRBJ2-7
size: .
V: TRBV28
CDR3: CASSLVWHVEQYF
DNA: TGTGCCAGCAGTTTAGTTTGGCATGTCGAGCAGTACTTC

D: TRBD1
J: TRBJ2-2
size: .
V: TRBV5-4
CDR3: CASSFRGPTGELFF
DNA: TGTGCCAGCAGCTTTAGGGGGCCGACCGGGGAGCTGTTTTTT

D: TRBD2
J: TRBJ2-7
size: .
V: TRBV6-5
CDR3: CASRLGLAGFYEQYF
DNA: TGTGCCAGCAGGCTGGGACTAGCGGGCTTCTACGAGCAGTACTTC

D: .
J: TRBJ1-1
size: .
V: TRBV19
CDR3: CASSIASSINTEAFF
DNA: TGTGCCAGTAGTATAGCGTCGTCTATTAACACTGAAGCTTTCTTT

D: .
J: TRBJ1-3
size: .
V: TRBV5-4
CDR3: CASSFQGGNTIYF
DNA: TGTGCCAGCAGCTTTCAGGGTGGAAACACCATATATTTT

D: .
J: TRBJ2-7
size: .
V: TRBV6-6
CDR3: CASSYSAGSYEQYF
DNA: TGTGCCAGCAGTTACTCGGCAGGATCCTACGAGCAGTACTTC

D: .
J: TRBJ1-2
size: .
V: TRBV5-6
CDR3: CASSRDIGYTF
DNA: TGTGCCAGCAGCCGGGACATCGGCTACACCTTC

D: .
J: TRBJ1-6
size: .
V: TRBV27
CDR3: CASSLNRWNSPLHF
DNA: TGTGCCAGCAGTTTAAACAGATGGAATTCACCCCTCCACTTT

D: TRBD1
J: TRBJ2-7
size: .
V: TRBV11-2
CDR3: CASSFGTEYYEQYF
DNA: TGTGCCAGCAGCTTCGGGACAGAGTACTACGAGCAGTACTTC

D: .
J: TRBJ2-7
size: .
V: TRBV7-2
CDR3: CASSLATGTYYEQYF
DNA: TGTGCCAGCAGCTTAGCGACCGGGACATACTACGAGCAGTACTTC

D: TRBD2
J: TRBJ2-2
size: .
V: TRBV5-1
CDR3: CASSLPSGVTGELFF
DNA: TGCGCCAGCAGCTTGCCTAGCGGGGTCACCGGGGAGCTGTTTTTT

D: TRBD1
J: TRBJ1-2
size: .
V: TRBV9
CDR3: CASSFDRASYGYTF
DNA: TGTGCCAGCAGCTTTGACAGGGCTTCCTATGGCTACACCTTC

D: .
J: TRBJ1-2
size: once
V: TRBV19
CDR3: CASSLERYGYTF
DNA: TGTGCCAGTAGTTTGGAGAGATATGGCTACACCTTC

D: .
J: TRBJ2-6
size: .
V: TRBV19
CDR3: CATRPFYSGANVLTF
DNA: TGTGCCACGAGGCCGTTCTACTCTGGGGCCAACGTCCTGACTTTC

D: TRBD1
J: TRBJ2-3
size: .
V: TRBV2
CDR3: CASSPRNRGRGADTQYF
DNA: TGTGCCAGCAGCCCTAGGAACAGGGGTCGGGGTGCAGATACGCAGTATTTT

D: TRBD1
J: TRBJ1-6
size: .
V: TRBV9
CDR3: CASSVGQGSAPLHF
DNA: TGTGCCAGCAGCGTTGGACAGGGGAGTGCACCCCTCCACTTT

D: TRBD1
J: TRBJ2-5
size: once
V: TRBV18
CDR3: CASSRRDRGPQYF
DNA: TGTGCCAGCTCACGCCGGGACAGGGGGCCCCAGTACTTC

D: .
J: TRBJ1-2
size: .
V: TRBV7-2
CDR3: CASSLDTGANYGYTF
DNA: TGTGCCAGCAGCTTGGACACGGGAGCTAACTATGGCTACACCTTC

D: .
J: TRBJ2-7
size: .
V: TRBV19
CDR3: CASSVGTVSSYEQYF
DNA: TGTGCCAGTAGTGTCGGGACTGTGAGCTCCTACGAGCAGTACTTC

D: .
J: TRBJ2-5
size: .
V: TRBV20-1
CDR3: CSPGGPETQYF
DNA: TGCAGCCCTGGAGGGCCGGAGACCCAGTACTTC

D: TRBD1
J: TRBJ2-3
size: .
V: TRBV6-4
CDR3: CASSSGTGVWDTQYF
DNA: TGTGCCAGCAGTTCCGGGACAGGGGTGTGGGATACGCAGTATTTT

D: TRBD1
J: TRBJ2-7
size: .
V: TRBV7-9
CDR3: CASSRDRGLGQYF
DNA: TGTGCCAGCAGTCGGGACAGGGGCCTAGGGCAGTACTTC

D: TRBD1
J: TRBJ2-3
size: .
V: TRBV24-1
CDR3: CATSGTGFTDTQYF
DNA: TGTGCCACCTCCGGGACAGGGTTCACAGATACGCAGTATTTT

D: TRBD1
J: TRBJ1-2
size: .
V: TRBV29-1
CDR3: CSVLPTGLGGYTF
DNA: TGCAGCGTCCTGCCGACAGGGCTGGGGGGCTACACCTTC

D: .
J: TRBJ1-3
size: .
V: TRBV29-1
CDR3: CSVGESLTYGNTIYF
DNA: TGCAGCGTTGGGGAGAGCCTGACGTACGGAAACACCATATATTTT

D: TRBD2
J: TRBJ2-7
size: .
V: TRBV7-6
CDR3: CASSFPPLAGDEQYF
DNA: TGTGCCAGCAGCTTTCCCCCACTAGCGGGAGACGAGCAGTACTTC

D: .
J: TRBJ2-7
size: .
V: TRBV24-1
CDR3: CATSDSAPQGRRYEQYF
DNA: TGTGCCACCAGTGATTCCGCCCCCCAGGGCAGAAGGTACGAGCAGTACTTC

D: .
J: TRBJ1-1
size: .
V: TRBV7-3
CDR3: CASSLSNLNTEAFF
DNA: TGTGCCAGCAGCTTATCGAACTTGAACACTGAAGCTTTCTTT

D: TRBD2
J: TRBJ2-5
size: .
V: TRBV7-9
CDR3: CASSLVSGNRPQETQYF
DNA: TGTGCCAGCAGCTTAGTTAGCGGGAACAGACCCCAAGAGACCCAGTACTTC

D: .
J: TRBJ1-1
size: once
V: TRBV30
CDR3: CASQQGWTEAFF
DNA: TGTGCCTCCCAACAGGGTTGGACTGAAGCTTTCTTT

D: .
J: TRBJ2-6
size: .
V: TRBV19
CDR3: CASSRTYTLSGANVLTF
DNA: TGTGCCAGTAGCCGGACATACACCCTCTCTGGGGCCAACGTCCTGACTTTC

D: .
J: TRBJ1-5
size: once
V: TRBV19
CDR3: CASSTTPTNQPQHF
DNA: TGTGCCAGTAGTACCACCCCAACTAATCAGCCCCAGCATTTT

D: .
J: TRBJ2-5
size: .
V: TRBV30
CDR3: CAWSPAGSTQYF
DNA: TGTGCCTGGAGCCCCGCGGGGAGCACCCAGTACTTC

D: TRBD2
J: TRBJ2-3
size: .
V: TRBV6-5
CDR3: CASLGGGVTDTQYF
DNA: TGTGCCAGCCTCGGGGGAGGGGTCACAGATACGCAGTATTTT

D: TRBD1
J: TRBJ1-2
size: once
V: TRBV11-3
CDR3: CASSQDRGRNYGYTF
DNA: TGTGCCAGCAGCCAGGACAGGGGCCGTAACTATGGCTACACCTTC

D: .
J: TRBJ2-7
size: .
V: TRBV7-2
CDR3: CASSLAAGGLYEQYF
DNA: TGTGCCAGCAGCTTAGCAGCGGGCGGGCTCTACGAGCAGTACTTC

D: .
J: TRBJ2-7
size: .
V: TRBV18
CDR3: CASSPRASETSSYEQYF
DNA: TGTGCCAGCTCACCTCGAGCTAGCGAGACGAGCTCCTACGAGCAGTACTTC

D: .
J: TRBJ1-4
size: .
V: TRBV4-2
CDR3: CASSFQQEKLFF
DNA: TGTGCCAGCAGTTTTCAACAGGAAAAACTGTTTTTT

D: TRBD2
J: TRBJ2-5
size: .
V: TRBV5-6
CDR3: CASSKTATSGRGETQYF
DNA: TGTGCCAGCAGCAAAACCGCGACTAGCGGGAGAGGGGAGACCCAGTACTTC

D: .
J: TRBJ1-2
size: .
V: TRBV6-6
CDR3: CASSDGHPYGYTF
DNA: TGTGCCAGCAGTGATGGACACCCCTATGGCTACACCTTC

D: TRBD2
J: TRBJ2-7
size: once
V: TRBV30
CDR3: CAWSKIAGGGEQYF
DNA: TGTGCCTGGAGCAAAATAGCGGGAGGGGGAGAGCAGTACTTC

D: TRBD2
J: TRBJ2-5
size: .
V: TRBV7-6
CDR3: CASSIPSGETQYF
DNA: TGTGCCAGCAGCATACCTAGCGGAGAGACCCAGTACTTC

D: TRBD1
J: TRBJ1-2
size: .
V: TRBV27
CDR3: CASRSWDRSYGYTF
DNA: TGTGCCAGCAGGTCTTGGGACAGGAGCTATGGCTACACCTTC

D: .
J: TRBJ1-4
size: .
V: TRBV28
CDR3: CASSLGQGANEKLFF
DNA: TGTGCCAGCAGTTTAGGGCAGGGCGCCAATGAAAAACTGTTTTTT

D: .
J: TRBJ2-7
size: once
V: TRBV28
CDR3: CASRSAVLRSDEQYF
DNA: TGTGCCAGCAGGTCCGCAGTCCTCAGGTCCGACGAGCAGTACTTC

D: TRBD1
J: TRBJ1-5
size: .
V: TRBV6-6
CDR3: CASSYSGGDQPQHF
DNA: TGTGCCAGCAGTTACTCAGGGGGCGACCAGCCCCAGCATTTT

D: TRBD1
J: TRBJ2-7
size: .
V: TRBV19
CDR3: CASSRDSPYEQYF
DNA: TGTGCCAGTAGCAGGGACAGCCCCTACGAGCAGTACTTC

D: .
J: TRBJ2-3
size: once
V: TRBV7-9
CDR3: CASSYDGSSTDTQYF
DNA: TGTGCCAGCAGCTACGACGGGTCTAGCACAGATACGCAGTATTTT

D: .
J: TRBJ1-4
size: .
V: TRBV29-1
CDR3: CSALLPDSATNEKLFF
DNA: TGCAGCGCCTTACTACCGGACAGTGCAACTAATGAAAAACTGTTTTTT

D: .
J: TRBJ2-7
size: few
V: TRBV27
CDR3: CASSGRGTYSYEQYF
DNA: TGTGCCAGCAGTGGACGCGGGACTTATTCCTACGAGCAGTACTTC

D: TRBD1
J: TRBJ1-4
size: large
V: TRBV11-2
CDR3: CASSPWTGPAKNEKLFF
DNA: TGTGCCAGCAGCCCATGGACAGGGCCGGCTAAAAATGAAAAACTGTTTTTT

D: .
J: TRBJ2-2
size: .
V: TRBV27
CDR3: CASSLGALGNTGELFF
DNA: TGTGCCAGCAGTTTAGGGGCTCTCGGGAACACCGGGGAGCTGTTTTTT

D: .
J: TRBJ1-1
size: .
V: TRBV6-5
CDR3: CASSYGRGGKTEAFF
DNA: TGTGCCAGCAGTTACGGCAGGGGCGGAAAGACTGAAGCTTTCTTT

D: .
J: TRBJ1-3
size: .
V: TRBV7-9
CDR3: CASSLVGLPNTIYF
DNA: TGTGCCAGCAGCTTAGTTGGACTCCCAAACACCATATATTTT